The 30 T cell receptor beta chains reported below all come from one sample, sequenced in a study of blood T cell repertoires in COVID-19. Repertoires were generated with immunoSEQ multiplex PCR, while TCRdb's copy carries only in-frame clones and drops some. Here the sample spans roughly 250,000 clones, about 87% being singletons. The sequenced material came from peripheral blood. These receptors were obtained from a woman aged 35 to 49 with acute or convalescent COVID-19.

This chain uses TRBV9 with TRBJ2-5, with TRBD1 matching over 10 bases. CDR1 and CDR2 from the germline V gene are SGDLS and YYNGEE. This CDR3 is built from 16 residues. Unmatched junction bases numbered 8, after V lost 4 bases and J lost 2 bases. The CDR3, as DNA: TGTGCCAGCAGCCCACCAGACAGGGGGCAGCAAGAGACCCAGTACTTC. Its translation is CASSPPDRGQQETQYF.

CDR3 coding DNA: TGTGCCAGCAGCTTAGGAGCGGCTAGCGGCCCCACCGGGGAGCTGTTTTTT. It specifies CASSLGAASGPTGELFF. V is TRBV7-9 and J is TRBJ2-2; 7 bases align to TRBD2. The germline V gene has CDR1 SEHNR and CDR2 FQNEAQ (reference sequence). Losses at the gene ends were 1 base for V and 4 bases for J; bases not matched to a gene: 9. This CDR3 contains 17 residues. The full variable domain, in which reference TRBV7-9 and TRBJ2-2 provide the parts outside the CDR3, is DTGVSQNPRHKITKRGQNVTFRCDPISEHNRLYWYRQTLGQGPEFLTYFQNEAQLEKSRLLSDRFSAERPKGSFSTLEIQRTEQGDSAMYLCASSLGAASGPTGELFFGEGSRLTVL.

This clone was seen a few times. Here the CDR3 DNA reads TGTGCCAGCACACCCATTGGCCTTTACAATGAGCAGTTCTTC. This codes for CASTPIGLYNEQFF. V is TRBV6-5 and J is TRBJ2-1; D is uncertain. The CDR3 has 14 amino acids. Between the trimmed V and J ends, which lost 7 bases and 4 bases, there was a span of 14 bases. Germline V gives CDR1 MNHEY, CDR2 SVGAGI.

This clone appeared a single time. The chain carries TRBV3-1 (or the pseudogene TRBV3-2) and TRBJ1-1, with no clear D. The CDR3 loop spans 12 amino acids. The V gene lost 0 bases and the J gene lost 6 bases, with 5 bases spanning the gap. Germline CDR1 and CDR2: LGHDT and YNNKEL (reference sequence). Written as DNA, the CDR3 is TGTGCCAGCAGCCAAGATTCCGCTGAAGCTTTCTTT. Protein: CASSQDSAEAFF.

The chain employs TRBV5-1 and TRBJ2-1; the D gene is possibly TRBD2 (5 bases). Between the trimmed V and J ends, which lost 8 bases and 4 bases, there was a span of 16 bases. The CDR3 runs 14 residues. Germline values: CDR1 SGHRS, CDR2 YFSETQ. The CDR3 nucleotides are TGCGCCAGTAGGTCCAGCGGAGAATACAATGAGCAGTTCTTC. It translates to CASRSSGEYNEQFF.

This chain uses TRBV19 with TRBJ2-2, with 8 bases identical to TRBD1. The CDR3 extends over 14 amino acids. After removal of 7 bases from V and 0 bases from J, the junction contained 1 base not matched to a gene. Per the germline V gene, CDR1 is LNHDA and CDR2 is SQIVND (reference sequence). In DNA form, the CDR3 reads TGTGCCAGTACACAGGGGGCGAACACCGGGGAGCTGTTTTTT. It encodes CASTQGANTGELFF.

The chain links TRBV6-5 to TRBJ2-3; D is uncertain. The germline V gene has CDR1 MNHEY and CDR2 SVGAGI. The CDR3 sequence is 13 residues long. V gave up 0 bases and J gave up 7 bases, with 8 bases separating them. This CDR3 is CASSYSTGYTQYF. The CDR3 DNA sequence: TGTGCCAGCAGTTACTCGACTGGCTATACGCAGTATTTT.

V is TRBV30 and J is TRBJ1-2; 7 bases agree with TRBD1. The CDR3 is 13 residues long. CDR1 is GTSNPN, CDR2 SVGIG, per germline (reference sequence). The trim removed 6 bases at V and 0 bases at J, leaving 4 bases unmatched. The DNA of the CDR3 is TGTGCCTGCTCACAGGGGACTAACTATGGCTACACCTTC. Protein: CACSQGTNYGYTF. The whole variable domain, remainder taken from reference TRBV30 and TRBJ1-2, is SQTIHQWPATLVQPVGSPLSLECTVEGTSNPNLYWYRQAAGRGLQLLFYSVGIGQISSEVPQNLSASRPQDRQFILSSKKLLLSDSGFYLCACSQGTNYGYTFGSGTRLTVV.

This sequence joins TRBV6-1 and TRBJ1-5; D is unclear. Per the germline V gene, CDR1 is MNHNS and CDR2 is SASEGT. This CDR3 region has 13 residues. The germline V and J ends were trimmed by 3 bases and 6 bases, with 9 bases remaining between them. Here the CDR3 reads CASSEREVQPQHF. DNA of the CDR3: TGTGCCAGCAGTGAGAGGGAGGTTCAGCCCCAGCATTTT.

The genes are TRBV7-3 and TRBJ2-3; 7 nucleotides match TRBD2. The trim removed 5 bases at V and 0 bases at J, leaving 5 bases unmatched. Germline-derived CDR1 and CDR2 are SGHTA and FQGTGA. The CDR3 runs 15 residues. The CDR3 reads CASSPTSASTDTQYF. The CDR3 nucleotides read TGTGCCAGCAGCCCCACTAGCGCCAGCACAGATACGCAGTATTTT.

The chain carries TRBV20-1 and TRBJ2-1, with a possible D match to TRBD2 (6 bases). Trimming stripped 6 bases from V and 10 bases from J, with 13 bases between. There are 11 residues in the CDR3. CDR1 is DFQATT and CDR2 is SNEGSKA in the germline V gene (reference sequence). The CDR3 coding sequence is TGCAGTGCATCGCCGGGGGTGGAGCAGTTCTTC. Translated: CSASPGVEQFF.

The J gene is TRBJ1-1, the V gene TRBV19; D gene uncertain. Trimming pared 5 bases from V and 0 bases from J, leaving 16 bases between. Per the germline V gene, CDR1 is LNHDA and CDR2 is SQIVND (reference sequence). This CDR3 has 16 residues. The DNA for the CDR3 is TGTGCCAGTAGTCTCGCCTTCCAGGTCCTGAACACTGAAGCTTTCTTT. It translates to CASSLAFQVLNTEAFF.

J is TRBJ1-2 and V is TRBV27; 8 positions match TRBD1. The germline V gene encodes CDR1 MNHEY and CDR2 SMNVEV (reference sequence). V lost 6 bases and J lost 5; bases outside the gene matches: 8. This CDR3 is built from 14 residues. CDR3 DNA sequence: TGTGCCAGCAGGAAACAGGGGGACTTTTATGGCTACACCTTC. Its translation is CASRKQGDFYGYTF.

This clone showed up just once. The chain has TRBV6-5 and TRBJ2-7; 8 nucleotides line up with TRBD1. Unmatched junction bases numbered 9, after V lost 8 bases and J lost 3 bases. Germline loops: CDR1 MNHEY, CDR2 SVGAGI. CDR3 length: 14 residues. The CDR3 DNA follows: TGTGCCAGCGCCCAGGGGGCATTGGTCTACGAGCAGTACGTC. As protein: CASAQGALVYEQYV.

This chain uses TRBV5-1 with TRBJ1-4; D unresolved. The length of the CDR3 is 15 residues. Germline CDR1 SGHRS, CDR2 YFSETQ. The V gene lost 4 bases and the J gene lost 2 bases, with 12 bases spanning the gap. The CDR3 DNA reads TGCGCCAGCAGCGCCCGAGGAGGTACTAATGAAAAACTGTTTTTT. Its translation: CASSARGGTNEKLFF.

This clone was recorded only once. This chain joins TRBV9 and TRBJ2-3, with 9 bases that match TRBD2. The CDR3 runs 14 residues. CDR1 and CDR2 from the germline V gene are SGDLS and YYNGEE. V was pared by 5 bases and J by 4 bases, with 5 bases of the junction left unmatched. CDR3 sequence: CASRAGGNSDTQYF. As DNA, the CDR3 is TGTGCCAGCAGGGCGGGGGGGAACTCAGATACGCAGTATTTT.

About this clone itself: At the DNA level, this CDR3 is encoded by other sequences in the same sample as well. The CDR3 region is CASSLTRDTEAFF. The CDR3 nucleotides read TGTGCCAGCAGTTTGACCAGGGACACTGAAGCTTTCTTT. The chain joins TRBV12-3 or TRBV12-4 to TRBJ1-1, with D maybe TRBD1 (5 bases). V dropped 3 bases and J dropped 3 bases, with 8 bases sitting between them. The CDR3 is 13 amino acids.

The rearrangement uses TRBV29-1 and TRBJ1-1; no definite D call. This CDR3 has 13 amino acids. Per the germline V gene, CDR1 is SQVTM and CDR2 is ANQGSEA. The V end was cut by 7 bases, the J end by 3 bases, with 15 bases between. CDR3 sequence: CSAERTFHTEAFF. CDR3 bases: TGCAGCGCCGAACGAACTTTCCACACTGAAGCTTTCTTT.

This chain joins TRBV12-5 and TRBJ2-1; 7 bases align to TRBD1. V was pared by 6 bases and J by 2 bases, with 4 bases of the junction left unmatched. CDR1 LGHNT and CDR2 FRNRAP come from the germline V gene. This CDR3 region has 14 residues. CDR3 loop: CASGLGQAYNEQFF. The CDR3 nucleotides are TGTGCTAGTGGCCTTGGACAGGCCTACAATGAGCAGTTCTTC.

The chain carries TRBV6-5 and TRBJ1-2, with a possible D match to TRBD1 (5 bases). The CDR3 length is 15 residues. Germline assignment: CDR1 MNHEY and CDR2 SVGAGI. V was pared by 2 bases and J by 6 bases, with 16 bases between. The DNA for the CDR3 is TGTGCCAGCAGTTACCAAAACTCCAGGGTAGATGGCTACACCTTC. It codes for CASSYQNSRVDGYTF.

This chain uses TRBV9 with TRBJ1-2; 9 nucleotides align to TRBD1. Trimming at V came to 3 bases and at J to 2 bases, leaving 5 bases not matched to a gene. Germline-derived CDR1 and CDR2 are SGDLS and YYNGEE. The CDR3 is 15 residues long. Here the CDR3 reads CASSGGTGRNYGYTF. CDR3 nucleotides: TGTGCCAGCAGCGGGGGGACAGGGCGGAACTATGGCTACACCTTC.

The chain combines TRBV2 with TRBJ1-5; D is uncertain. V lost 3 bases, J lost 1 base, and 10 bases lay in between. Germline CDR1 reads SNHLY; CDR2 reads FYNNEI. The CDR3 is 15 residues long. The CDR3 protein is CASSDSPWSNQPQHF. In DNA, the CDR3 is TGTGCCAGCAGTGATAGTCCTTGGAGCAATCAGCCCCAGCATTTT.

This clone came up once. The genes are TRBV9 and TRBJ2-1; D might be TRBD1 (5 bases). Germline V gives CDR1 SGDLS, CDR2 YYNGEE. With 0 bases removed from V and 5 bases from J, the gap between germline ends came to 12 bases. The CDR3 is 15 residues long. CDR3 nucleotide sequence: TGTGCCAGCAGCGTAGGGGGCCCCCTCCACAATGAGCAGTTCTTC. Encoded protein: CASSVGGPLHNEQFF.

The rearrangement uses TRBV9 and TRBJ1-4, with 7 bases fitting TRBD1. The CDR3 totals 14 residues. The junction had 4 bases not matched to a gene; V was cut back by 0 bases and J by 8 bases. CDR1 and CDR2 (germline): SGDLS, YYNGEE. CDR3 bases: TGTGCCAGCAGCGTAGTAGGGGGCTCGGAAAAACTGTTTTTT. Translation gives CASSVVGGSEKLFF.

The gene calls are TRBV3-1 (or the pseudogene TRBV3-2) and TRBJ2-6; tentative D call: TRBD1 (6 bases). Trimming left V 4 bases short and J 4 bases short, with 20 bases between. Looked up from germline, CDR1 is LGHDT and CDR2 is YNNKEL (reference sequence). The CDR3 runs 18 residues. The CDR3 region has the DNA TGTGCCAGCAGCCCCCGACAGGTGACCATCCCCGGGGCCAACGTCCTGACTTTC. As protein: CASSPRQVTIPGANVLTF.

This chain uses TRBV20-1 with TRBJ2-1, with 8 bases lining up with TRBD2. CDR3 length: 11 amino acids. The trim removed 3 bases at V and 10 bases at J, leaving 2 bases unmatched. Germline lookup yields CDR1 DFQATT and CDR2 SNEGSKA (reference sequence). CDR3: CSASRGGEQFF. The CDR3 region has the DNA TGCAGTGCTAGTCGCGGGGGGGAGCAGTTCTTC.

V and J are TRBV5-1 and TRBJ1-1; no reliable D call. The CDR3 loop spans 13 amino acids. The germline V and J ends were trimmed by 4 bases and 5 bases, with 12 bases remaining between them. The germline gives CDR1 SGHRS, CDR2 YFSETQ. The chain's CDR3 is CASSLDRETEAFF. In DNA form, the CDR3 reads TGCGCCAGCAGCCTGGACCGGGAAACTGAAGCTTTCTTT.

The V and J genes are TRBV12-3 or TRBV12-4 and TRBJ1-3, with TRBD1 as a possible D gene (5 bases). CDR3 size: 13 residues. Trimming removed 6 bases at V and 6 bases at J, with 12 bases between. The CDR3 coding sequence is TGTGCCAGCAGAGGCAGGGCGGAAAACACCATATATTTT. As protein: CASRGRAENTIYF.

This chain connects TRBV18 to TRBJ1-3; 9 bases are shared with TRBD1. Germline V gene sequence: CDR1 KGHSH, CDR2 LQKENI. V was pared by 5 bases and J by 0 bases, with 5 bases of the junction left unmatched. The CDR3 has 16 residues. The CDR3: CASSVGTGSSGNTIYF. DNA of the CDR3: TGTGCCAGCTCAGTCGGGACAGGGAGCTCTGGAAACACCATATATTTT.

V gene TRBV5-1 combines with J gene TRBJ1-2, with 9 bases fitting TRBD1. This CDR3 has 13 amino acids. Per the germline V gene, CDR1 is SGHRS and CDR2 is YFSETQ. Trimming cost V 9 bases and J 4 bases; bases outside gene matches: 7. The CDR3 DNA reads TGCGCCACCTCGGAACAGGGGGCCTATGGCTACACCTTC. It encodes CATSEQGAYGYTF.